This T cell receptor (beta chain) was captured by sequencing in a study of PD-1 blockade in mismatch repair-deficient tumors. For the study at large: Patients had 12 mismatch repair-deficient cancer types, all previously treated and progressing.

The method was immunoSEQ multiplex PCR; TCRdb's version includes in-frame clones alone and lacks a portion of them. The profile shows some 50,000 clones, 77% of them singletons. Germline CDR1 reads MNHNS; CDR2 reads SASEGT. This CDR3 spans 14 amino acids. V was clipped by 7 bases and J by 2 bases, with 13 bases between them. Every patient had mismatch repair deficiency by PCR or immunohistochemistry. TCR sequencing covered a few patients who responded to pembrolizumab. The starting material was PBMCs, obtained before pembrolizumab treatment. The TCR was taken from an adult with mismatch repair-deficient cancer. The chain uses TRBV6-1 and TRBJ2-3; D not certain. The CDR3, as DNA: TGTGCCAGCATTGGGCAGGAGTACACAGATACGCAGTATTTT. Encoded protein: CASIGQEYTDTQYF.